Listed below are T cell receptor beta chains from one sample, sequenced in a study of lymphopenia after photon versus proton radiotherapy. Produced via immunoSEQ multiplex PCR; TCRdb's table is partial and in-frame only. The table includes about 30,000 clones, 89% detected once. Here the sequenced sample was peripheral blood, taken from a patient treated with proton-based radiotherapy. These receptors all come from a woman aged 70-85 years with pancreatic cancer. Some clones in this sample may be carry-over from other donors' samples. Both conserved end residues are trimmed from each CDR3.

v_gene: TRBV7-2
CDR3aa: ASSWLVETVPN

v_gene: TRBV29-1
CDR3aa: SVGRAGAGEQF

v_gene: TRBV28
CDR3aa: ASRPRDTLGVGLHEQY

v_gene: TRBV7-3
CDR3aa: ASSSLADYNEQF

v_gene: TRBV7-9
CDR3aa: ASSPRQGYEREPDTQY

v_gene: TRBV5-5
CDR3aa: ASGSGISNQPQH

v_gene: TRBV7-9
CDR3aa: ASSSTGGYYGYT

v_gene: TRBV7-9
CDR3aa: ASSLQGSTNEKLF

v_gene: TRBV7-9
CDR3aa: ASSLTGQGPGDEQY

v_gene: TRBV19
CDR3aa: ASKPQPGQGSYNSPLH

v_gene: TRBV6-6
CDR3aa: ASSYSSGSGELF